Shown below are 10 T cell receptor beta chains from a single sample sequenced in a study of CD8 T cells in ankylosing spondylitis. TCRdb used MiXCR to reprocess the 5' RACE reads, holding one entry per CDR3 protein. The repertoire consists of approximately 25,000 distinct CDR3 sequences, with roughly 17% occurring once and the leading ten covering under 30%. Sequenced sample: blood. The receptor set was obtained from a male donor with ankylosing spondylitis or in good health (not recorded which).

The table lists this clonotype with many counts. This chain uses TRBV29-1 with TRBJ1-1; TRBD1 matches at 9 bases. CDR1 and CDR2 (germline): SQVTM, ANQGSEA. This CDR3 has 13 amino acids. The V segment lost 8 bases and the J segment 1 base; nucleotides outside the gene matches: 5. CDR3 sequence: CSFQGQGNTEAFF. DNA of the CDR3: TGCAGCTTCCAGGGACAGGGGAACACTGAAGCTTTCTTT.

Ten or more counts support this clonotype. The chain employs TRBV7-9 and TRBJ2-3; D not certain. CDR3 size: 12 residues. Germline-derived CDR1 and CDR2 are SEHNR and FQNEAQ (reference sequence). The V end was cut by 5 bases, the J end by 2 bases, with 5 bases between. The chain's CDR3 is CASSPHTDTQYF. For the CDR3, the DNA is TGTGCCAGCAGCCCGCACACAGATACGCAGTATTTT. Looking up the rest from reference TRBV7-9 and TRBJ2-3 gives the full variable domain: DTGVSQNPRHKITKRGQNVTFRCDPISEHNRLYWYRQTLGQGPEFLTYFQNEAQLEKSRLLSDRFSAERPKGSFSTLEIQRTEQGDSAMYLCASSPHTDTQYFGPGTRLTVL.

This rearrangement joins TRBV20-1 to TRBJ2-3; D is uncertain. In germline, CDR1 is DFQATT, CDR2 SNEGSKA (reference sequence). The CDR3 length is 13 residues. V dropped 0 bases and J dropped 5 bases, with 9 bases sitting between them. The CDR3 spells CSARDAVGDTQYF. For the CDR3, the DNA is TGCAGTGCTAGAGATGCTGTCGGAGATACGCAGTATTTT.

This chain uses TRBV27 with TRBJ2-7, with TRBD1 matching over 7 bases. This CDR3 has 13 residues. Germline assignment: CDR1 MNHEY and CDR2 SMNVEV (reference sequence). J gave up 2 bases and V 4 bases, and 2 bases lay outside the gene matches. CDR3 DNA sequence: TGTGCCAGCAGTTGGGACAGAACCTACGAGCAGTACTTC. This codes for CASSWDRTYEQYF.

This clonotype was observed many times. J is TRBJ2-3 and V is TRBV15; 9 nucleotides align to TRBD2. This CDR3 is built from 15 residues. V was pared by 6 bases and J by 3 bases, with 7 bases of the junction left unmatched. CDR1 is LNHNV, CDR2 YYDKDF, per germline (reference sequence). The CDR3 region is CATRPRREGTDTQYF. As DNA, the CDR3 is TGTGCCACCAGGCCGAGGCGGGAGGGGACAGATACGCAGTATTTT.

There are a few counts of this clonotype. The chain links TRBV6-2 or TRBV6-3 to TRBJ2-1; D may be TRBD1 (5 bases). The CDR3 has 14 residues. The V and J ends lost 4 bases and 3 bases respectively, with 10 bases between them. Germline CDR1 and CDR2: MNHEY and SVGEGT. The CDR3 loop is CASSLQGIYNEQFF. Here the CDR3 DNA reads TGTGCCAGCAGTTTGCAGGGTATCTACAATGAGCAGTTCTTC.

This clonotype has a handful of counts. CDR3 in amino acids: CASSQGDGVRYTGELFF. The CDR3 region has the DNA TGTGCCAGCAGCCAAGGGGACGGGGTGAGATACACCGGGGAGCTGTTTTTT. J is TRBJ2-2 and V is TRBV7-9, with D perhaps TRBD1 or TRBD2 (5 bases each). There are 17 residues in the CDR3. Germline CDR1 SEHNR, CDR2 FQNEAQ (reference sequence). Trimming removed 5 bases at V and 3 bases at J, with 19 bases between.

In this sample, this clonotype turned up many times. The chain has TRBV28 and TRBJ2-1; D may be TRBD1 (5 bases). This CDR3 spans 13 amino acids. Germline values: CDR1 MDHEN, CDR2 SYDVKM. Deletions cut 4 bases from V and 6 bases from J, with 10 bases between. CDR3 loop: CASSSLRGNEQFF. CDR3 coding DNA: TGTGCCAGCAGTTCGCTAAGGGGCAATGAGCAGTTCTTC. Full variable domain (rest looked up from reference TRBV28 and TRBJ2-1): DVKVTQSSRYLVKRTGEKVFLECVQDMDHENMFWYRQDPGLGLRLIYFSYDVKMKEKGDIPEGYSVSREKKERFSLILESASTNQTSMYLCASSSLRGNEQFFGPGTRLTVL.

The chain links TRBV20-1 to TRBJ2-3; D remains unclear. The V end was cut by 4 bases, the J end by 1 base, with 12 bases between. Germline assignment: CDR1 DFQATT and CDR2 SNEGSKA (reference sequence). CDR3 size: 14 residues. The CDR3: CSATLGGGTDTQYF. DNA of the CDR3: TGCAGTGCTACCTTAGGTGGCGGCACAGATACGCAGTATTTT.

This clonotype has a count of ten or more. This sequence joins TRBV12-3 or TRBV12-4 and TRBJ1-4; the D gene is possibly TRBD1 (5 bases). This CDR3 has 12 residues. V lost 6 bases and J lost 8, with 10 bases in between. Here the CDR3 DNA reads TGTGCCAGCAGCTGGGGGGGGGAAAAACTGTTTTTT. This gives the protein CASSWGGEKLFF.